One and the same sample provided the 23 T cell receptor beta chains below, sequenced in a study of T cells in narcolepsy. The protocol was immunoSEQ multiplex PCR, while the TCRdb copy is restricted to in-frame clones and leaves out a portion. The sample contains about 33,000 clones, roughly 88% of which appear only once. The sequencing sample was made of CD45RA- memory CD4+ T cells from PBMCs. The receptors were gathered from a human donor with narcolepsy.

The chain couples TRBV5-8 to TRBJ1-5, with 7 bases matching TRBD1. This CDR3 has 16 amino acids. Trimming at V came to 4 bases and at J to 2 bases, leaving 9 bases not matched to a gene. In germline, CDR1 is SGHTS, CDR2 YDEGEE. The CDR3 loop is CASSEGQFIGNQPQHF. The CDR3 DNA follows: TGTGCCAGCAGCGAGGGACAGTTCATCGGCAATCAGCCCCAGCATTTT.

The gene calls are TRBV19 and TRBJ2-2, with 10 bases matching TRBD1. This CDR3 has 16 residues. Losses at the gene ends were 3 bases for V and 7 bases for J; bases not matched to a gene: 8. The germline V gene encodes CDR1 LNHDA and CDR2 SQIVND (reference sequence). CDR3 loop: CASSILRTGGHGELFF. DNA for the CDR3: TGTGCCAGTAGTATTTTAAGGACAGGGGGTCACGGGGAGCTGTTTTTT.

This clone has only a few counts. This chain connects TRBV6-1 to TRBJ2-1, with 11 positions matching TRBD2. This CDR3 comprises 15 residues. Germline V gives CDR1 MNHNS, CDR2 SASEGT. J lost 7 bases, V lost 6 bases, and 8 bases had no gene match. The CDR3 here is CASSALAGVGNEQFF. CDR3 DNA sequence: TGTGCCAGCAGCGCACTAGCGGGAGTTGGGAATGAGCAGTTCTTC.

V is TRBV29-1 and J is TRBJ2-3; D perhaps matches TRBD1 (6 bases). Germline CDR1 SQVTM, CDR2 ANQGSEA. This CDR3 has 13 amino acids. V lost 6 bases to trimming and J lost 1 base, with 11 bases between them. Here the CDR3 reads CSVLRQGTDTQYF. CDR3 coding DNA: TGCAGCGTCCTACGACAGGGCACAGATACGCAGTATTTT.

The J gene is TRBJ1-5, the V gene TRBV10-3; TRBD1 is a possible D gene (5 bases). The germline V gene has CDR1 ENHRY and CDR2 SYGVKD. The CDR3 is 14 amino acids. V lost 4 bases and J lost 5, with 12 bases in between. CDR3 residues: CAISGGQGDQPQHF. The CDR3 coding sequence is TGTGCCATCAGTGGAGGGCAGGGAGATCAGCCCCAGCATTTT.

This clone was recorded only once. The chain employs TRBV6-1 and TRBJ2-1, with D possibly matching TRBD1 (6 bases). Trimming cost V 5 bases and J 13 bases, with 21 bases left between them. Germline V gene sequence: CDR1 MNHNS, CDR2 SASEGT. CDR3 length: 14 amino acids. As DNA, the CDR3 is TGTGCCAGCAGTCCACAGGAACAGGGCACGGCACAGTTCTTC. This gives the protein CASSPQEQGTAQFF.

Comments on this clone: Additional DNA sequences in this sample encode the identical CDR3. J is TRBJ1-1 and V is TRBV4-3; no clear D gene. Per the germline V gene, CDR1 is LGHNA and CDR2 is YSLEER. The V gene lost 0 bases and the J gene lost 4 bases, with 6 bases spanning the gap. CDR3 size: 13 residues. CDR3 in amino acids: CASSQEVGTEAFF. CDR3 nucleotide sequence: TGCGCCAGCAGCCAAGAGGTTGGCACTGAAGCTTTCTTT.

This clone occurred once. The chain employs TRBV6-6 and TRBJ2-3; TRBD1 matches 9 bases. The CDR3 spans 16 residues. Germline V gives CDR1 MNHNY, CDR2 SVGAGI (reference sequence). V lost 6 bases and J lost 2; bases outside the gene matches: 9. CDR3 amino acids: CASSRGQGGNTDTQYF. The CDR3 DNA reads TGTGCCAGCAGCCGGGGACAGGGAGGGAACACAGATACGCAGTATTTT.

This clone was found once. This chain connects TRBV28 to TRBJ1-2; no reliable D call. Germline CDR1 MDHEN, CDR2 SYDVKM. The ends were cut back, 7 bases at V and 2 bases at J, with 8 bases in the middle. This CDR3 spans 12 amino acids. CDR3 in amino acids: CASTRQNYGYTF. The CDR3 bases are TGTGCCAGCACGCGGCAGAACTATGGCTACACCTTC.

The rearrangement uses TRBV28 and TRBJ2-7, with 8 bases matching TRBD1. The J segment lost 7 bases and the V segment lost 6 bases, leaving 14 bases of the junction unmatched. CDR3 length equals 15 residues. Per the germline V gene, CDR1 is MDHEN and CDR2 is SYDVKM. The CDR3 DNA is TGTGCCAGCAGCCCGTTGGGACAGGCTGACTTTGAGCAGTACTTC. Amino acids: CASSPLGQADFEQYF.

This chain connects TRBV5-4 to TRBJ2-1; 10 bases line up with TRBD2. V shed 3 bases, J shed 3 bases, and the junction held 3 bases outside the gene matches. The CDR3 runs 15 residues. Germline V gene lookup returns CDR1 SGHNT and CDR2 YYREEE (reference sequence). DNA for the CDR3: TGTGCCAGCAGCTCCGGGACTAGCGTCTACAATGAGCAGTTCTTC. Its translation is CASSSGTSVYNEQFF. Drawing the rest from reference TRBV5-4 and TRBJ2-1, the complete variable domain is ETGVTQSPTHLIKTRGQQVTLRCSSQSGHNTVSWYQQALGQGPQFIFQYYREEENGRGNFPPRFSGLQFPNYSSELNVNALELDDSALYLCASSSGTSVYNEQFFGPGTRLTVL.

J is TRBJ1-2 and V is TRBV6-5; no clear D. The CDR3 is 13 residues long. Germline CDR1 MNHEY, CDR2 SVGAGI. Trimming took 4 bases from V and 5 from J, leaving 11 bases between them. CDR3 region: CASSFSGEYGYTF. The CDR3 region has the DNA TGTGCCAGCAGTTTCTCGGGCGAGTATGGCTACACCTTC.

V gene TRBV19 combines with J gene TRBJ2-1, with 10 bases matching TRBD2. With V trimmed by 6 bases and J by 3 bases, 2 bases remained unmatched. This CDR3 has 14 amino acids. Germline V gene lookup returns CDR1 LNHDA and CDR2 SQIVND (reference sequence). This CDR3 is CASSASGGYNEQFF. CDR3 in DNA: TGTGCCAGTAGCGCTAGCGGGGGCTACAATGAGCAGTTCTTC. Full variable domain (outside the CDR3, taken from reference TRBV19 and TRBJ2-1): DGGITQSPKYLFRKEGQNVTLSCEQNLNHDAMYWYRQDPGQGLRLIYYSQIVNDFQKGDIAEGYSVSREKKESFPLTVTSAQKNPTAFYLCASSASGGYNEQFFGPGTRLTVL.

The V and J genes are TRBV5-4 and TRBJ1-1, with D tentatively TRBD1 (5 bases). There are 16 residues in the CDR3. The germline gives CDR1 SGHNT, CDR2 YYREEE (reference sequence). Trimming shortened V by 3 bases and J by 1 base, and 16 bases separated the two germline ends. For the CDR3, the DNA is TGTGCCAGCAGCTCAGGGCTCCCTAGCGGGAACACTGAAGCTTTCTTT. Amino acid sequence: CASSSGLPSGNTEAFF.

This clone was counted a single time. The V and J genes are TRBV9 and TRBJ1-5; D gene uncertain. V dropped 0 bases and J dropped 6 bases, with 13 bases sitting between them. This CDR3 is built from 15 residues. CDR1 is SGDLS and CDR2 is YYNGEE in the germline V gene. The CDR3 loop reads CASSVDGGPGQPQHF. DNA for the CDR3: TGTGCCAGCAGCGTAGACGGAGGGCCAGGTCAGCCCCAGCATTTT.

This clone was seen only a few times. This chain links TRBV7-2 with TRBJ1-1; D is possibly TRBD1 (6 bases). The CDR3 is made up of 15 amino acids. From germline, CDR1 is SGHTA and CDR2 FQGNSA. Trimming shortened V by 4 bases and J by 7 bases, and 19 bases separated the two germline ends. The CDR3 DNA is TGTGCCAGCAGCTCGTCCCGGGACATTTTTCTTGAAGCTTTCTTT. Translated: CASSSSRDIFLEAFF.

CDR3 sequence: CASTPWGRRNMNTEAFF. The DNA of the CDR3 is TGTGCCAGCACCCCATGGGGCAGGCGAAACATGAACACTGAAGCTTTCTTT. V usage is TRBV5-8 and J usage is TRBJ1-1; possible D gene TRBD1, 5 bases. CDR1 is SGHTS and CDR2 is YDEGEE in the germline V gene. The germline V and J ends were trimmed by 6 bases and 0 bases, with 21 bases remaining between them. The CDR3 is made up of 17 amino acids. The entire variable domain, with the rest obtained from reference TRBV5-8 and TRBJ1-1, is as follows: EAGVTQSPTHLIKTRGQQATLRCSPISGHTSVYWYQQALGLGLQFLLWYDEGEERNRGNFPPRFSGRQFPNYSSELNVNALELEDSALYLCASTPWGRRNMNTEAFFGQGTRLTVV.

In its sample, this clone was seen once. V is TRBV7-2 and J is TRBJ2-5; perhaps D is TRBD1 or TRBD2 (6 bases each). With 9 bases removed from V and 2 bases from J, the gap between germline ends came to 13 bases. CDR1 and CDR2 from the germline V gene are SGHTA and FQGNSA. This CDR3 is 13 amino acids long. Here the CDR3 reads CASNKGGQETQYF. In nucleotides, the CDR3 is TGTGCCAGTAACAAGGGGGGACAAGAGACCCAGTACTTC. The full variable domain, completed using reference TRBV7-2 and TRBJ2-5, is GAGVSQSPSNKVTEKGKDVELRCDPISGHTALYWYRQSLGQGLEFLIYFQGNSAPDKSGLPSDRFSAERTGGSVSTLTIQRTQQEDSAVYLCASNKGGQETQYFGPGTRLLVL.

V gene TRBV7-3 combines with J gene TRBJ2-3; 8 bases line up with TRBD1. CDR1 and CDR2 (germline): SGHTA, FQGTGA. After removal of 5 bases from V and 4 bases from J, the junction contained 11 bases not matched to a gene. The CDR3 contains 16 residues. The CDR3 DNA sequence: TGTGCCAGCAGCCCCCTCGGACAGGGTGGTGCAGATACGCAGTATTTT. Protein: CASSPLGQGGADTQYF.

This clone was recorded once. The chain's CDR3 is CASSLVGREEDTQYF. For the CDR3, the DNA is TGTGCCAGCAGCTTGGTCGGGCGGGAGGAGGATACGCAGTATTTT. This chain uses TRBV5-4 with TRBJ2-3; 8 bases line up with TRBD2. The germline gives CDR1 SGHNT, CDR2 YYREEE (reference sequence). The CDR3 consists of 15 residues. The V gene end was trimmed by 0 bases and the J gene end by 6 bases; junction bases not matched to a gene: 6. Together with reference TRBV5-4 and TRBJ2-3, the CDR3 gives the full variable domain: ETGVTQSPTHLIKTRGQQVTLRCSSQSGHNTVSWYQQALGQGPQFIFQYYREEENGRGNFPPRFSGLQFPNYSSELNVNALELDDSALYLCASSLVGREEDTQYFGPGTRLTVL.

The genes are TRBV2 and TRBJ1-3; the D is unclear. CDR1 SNHLY and CDR2 FYNNEI come from the germline V gene. The ends were cut back, 4 bases at V and 1 base at J, with 14 bases in the middle. This CDR3 has 16 amino acids. CDR3 loop: CASSVEPSDSGNTIYF. CDR3 nucleotides: TGTGCCAGCAGTGTCGAACCCTCGGATTCTGGAAACACCATATATTTT.

The J gene is TRBJ1-2, the V gene TRBV6-5; 12 bases match TRBD1. The CDR3 runs 13 residues. The germline V gene encodes CDR1 MNHEY and CDR2 SVGAGI. The V gene end was trimmed by 2 bases and the J gene end by 8 bases; junction bases not matched to a gene: 0. CDR3: CASSYGTGGGYTF. Written as DNA, the CDR3 is TGTGCCAGCAGTTACGGGACAGGGGGCGGCTACACCTTC.

The chain joins TRBV15 to TRBJ1-5; D is perhaps TRBD1 (6 bases). Germline V gene lookup returns CDR1 LNHNV and CDR2 YYDKDF (reference sequence). V was shortened by 0 bases and J by 5 bases, with 8 bases between the two germline ends. CDR3 length: 14 amino acids. CDR3 in DNA: TGTGCCACCAGCAGAGACGGACAGTATCAGCCCCAGCATTTT. This sequence encodes CATSRDGQYQPQHF.